Included here is one T cell receptor beta chain sequence, with context. Germline CDR1 and CDR2: SNHLY and FYNNEI. V trimming: 3 bases; J trimming: 6 bases; junction bases outside the gene matches: 5. There are 15 residues in the CDR3. In the authors' workflow: Nucleated cell number was recorded as an estimate derived from reference gene primer amplification. The assay was immunoSEQ multiplex PCR, and TCRdb's table has in-frame clones only and misses some. V and J calls and clone size come straight from that table; D and trimming were deduced from the DNA. The repertoire has about 200,000 clones, around nine tenths of them found once; the top ten carry roughly 5%. The sample is drawn from a study of blood T cell repertoires in COVID-19. The wider study: Acute-phase and convalescent COVID-19 samples originated in the United States, Italy and Spain. T cells, B-cell-depleted T cells, or PBMCs provided the cDNA or gDNA that served as material.

The TCR sequence derives from a middle-aged woman with acute or convalescent COVID-19. Input material: peripheral blood. J is TRBJ2-2 and V is TRBV2; the match to TRBD2 covers 9 bases. CDR3 DNA: TGTGCCAGCAGTGATAGGCGGGGGGGTCCCGGGGAGCTGTTTTTT. It translates to CASSDRRGGPGELFF.